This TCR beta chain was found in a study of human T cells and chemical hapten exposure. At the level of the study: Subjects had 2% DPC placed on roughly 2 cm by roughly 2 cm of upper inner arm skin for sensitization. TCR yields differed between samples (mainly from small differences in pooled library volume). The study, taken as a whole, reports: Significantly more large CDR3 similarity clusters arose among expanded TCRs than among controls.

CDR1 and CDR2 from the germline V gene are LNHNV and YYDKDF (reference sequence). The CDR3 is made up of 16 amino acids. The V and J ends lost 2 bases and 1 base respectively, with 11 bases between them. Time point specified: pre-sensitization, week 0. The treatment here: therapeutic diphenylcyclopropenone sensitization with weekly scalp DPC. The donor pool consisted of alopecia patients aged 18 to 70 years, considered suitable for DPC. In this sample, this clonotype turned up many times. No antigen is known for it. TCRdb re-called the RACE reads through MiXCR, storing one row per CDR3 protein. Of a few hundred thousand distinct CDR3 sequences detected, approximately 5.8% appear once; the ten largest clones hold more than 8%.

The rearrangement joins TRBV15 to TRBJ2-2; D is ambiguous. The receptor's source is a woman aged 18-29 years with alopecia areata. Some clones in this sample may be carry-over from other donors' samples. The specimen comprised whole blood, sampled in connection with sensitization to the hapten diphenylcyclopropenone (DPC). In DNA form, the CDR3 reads TGTGCCACCAGCAGACAGGAAAGTAGGAACACCGGGGAGCTGTTTTTT. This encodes CATSRQESRNTGELFF.